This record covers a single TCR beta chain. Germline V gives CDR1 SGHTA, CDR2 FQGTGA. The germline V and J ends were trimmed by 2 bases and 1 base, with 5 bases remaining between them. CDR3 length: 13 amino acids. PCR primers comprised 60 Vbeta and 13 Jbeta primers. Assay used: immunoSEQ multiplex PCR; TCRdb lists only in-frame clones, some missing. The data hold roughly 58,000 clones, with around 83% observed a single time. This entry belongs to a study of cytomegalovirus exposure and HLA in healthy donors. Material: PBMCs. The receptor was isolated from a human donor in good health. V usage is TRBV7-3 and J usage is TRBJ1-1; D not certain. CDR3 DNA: TGTGCCAGCAGCTTATCCGGGAACACTGAAGCTTTCTTT. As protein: CASSLSGNTEAFF.